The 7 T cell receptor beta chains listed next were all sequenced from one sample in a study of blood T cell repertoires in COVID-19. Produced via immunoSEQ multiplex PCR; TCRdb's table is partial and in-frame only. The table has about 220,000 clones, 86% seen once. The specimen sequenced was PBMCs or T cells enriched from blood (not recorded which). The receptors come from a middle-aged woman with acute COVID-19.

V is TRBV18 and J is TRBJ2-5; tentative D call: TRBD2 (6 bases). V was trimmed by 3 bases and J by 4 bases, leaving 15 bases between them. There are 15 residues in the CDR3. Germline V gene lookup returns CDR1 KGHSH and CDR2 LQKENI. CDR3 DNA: TGTGCCAGCTCACCGGAGGGTACGGGGAGAGAGACCCAGTACTTC. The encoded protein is CASSPEGTGRETQYF.

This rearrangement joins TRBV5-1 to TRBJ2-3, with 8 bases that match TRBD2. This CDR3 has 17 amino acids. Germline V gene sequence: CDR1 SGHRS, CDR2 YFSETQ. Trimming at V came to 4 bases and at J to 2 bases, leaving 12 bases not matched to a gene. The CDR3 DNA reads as TGCGCCAGCAGCCCAACACTAGCGGCCTACACCACAGATACGCAGTATTTT. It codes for CASSPTLAAYTTDTQYF.

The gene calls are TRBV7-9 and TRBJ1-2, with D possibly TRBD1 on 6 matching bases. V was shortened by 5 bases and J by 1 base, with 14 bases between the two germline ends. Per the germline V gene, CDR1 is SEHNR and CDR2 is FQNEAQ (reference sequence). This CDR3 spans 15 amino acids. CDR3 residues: CASSPRGQSNYGYTF. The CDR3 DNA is TGTGCCAGCAGCCCCCGTGGACAGAGTAACTATGGCTACACCTTC.

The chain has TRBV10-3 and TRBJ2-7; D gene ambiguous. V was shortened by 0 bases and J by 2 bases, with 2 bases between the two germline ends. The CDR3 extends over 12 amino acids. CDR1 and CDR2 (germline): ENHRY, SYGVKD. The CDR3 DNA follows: TGTGCCATCAGTGAGTCTACCTACGAGCAGTACTTC. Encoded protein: CAISESTYEQYF.

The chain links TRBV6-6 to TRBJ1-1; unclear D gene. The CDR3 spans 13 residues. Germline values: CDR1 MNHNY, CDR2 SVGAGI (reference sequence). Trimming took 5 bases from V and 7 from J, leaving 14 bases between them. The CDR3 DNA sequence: TGTGCCAGCAGTCGAGAGGGTTACGGTGAAGCTTTCTTT. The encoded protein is CASSREGYGEAFF.

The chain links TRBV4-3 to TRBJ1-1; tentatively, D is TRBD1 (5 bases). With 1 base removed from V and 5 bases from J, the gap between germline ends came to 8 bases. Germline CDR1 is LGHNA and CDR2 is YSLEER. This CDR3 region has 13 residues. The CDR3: CASSQVRGTEAFF. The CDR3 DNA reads TGCGCCAGCAGCCAAGTAAGGGGTACTGAAGCTTTCTTT.

DNA of the CDR3: TGTGCCAGCTCACCACTCCGGCCAGGTTCCGGGGAGCTGTTTTTT. Translated: CASSPLRPGSGELFF. The rearrangement links TRBV18 to TRBJ2-2, with unresolved D. Germline CDR1 is KGHSH and CDR2 is LQKENI. V was pared by 1 base and J by 6 bases, with 12 bases between. This CDR3 contains 15 residues.